This T cell receptor beta chain was sequenced in a study of blood T cell repertoires in COVID-19. On the study more broadly: Italy, Spain and the United States were the sources of the convalescent and acute COVID-19 samples. PBMCs, B-cell-depleted T cells, or T cells provided the cDNA or gDNA that made up the material.

This CDR3 has 13 amino acids. Germline V gene lookup returns CDR1 LNHDA and CDR2 SQIVND (reference sequence). Study processing details: Quantification of nucleated cells was approximated via reference gene primer amplification. The data were produced by immunoSEQ multiplex PCR, yet TCRdb's version contains in-frame clones alone and is incomplete. V and J calls and clone size are given by that table; D and trimming were obtained from the DNA. The sample has around 200,000 clones, around 82% seen once. The TCR sequence derives from a woman between 50 and 59 years old with acute or convalescent COVID-19. The specimen was peripheral blood. This chain joins TRBV19 and TRBJ2-5; TRBD2 matches 8 bases. This CDR3 is CASTGTRQETQYF. The CDR3, as DNA: TGTGCATCGACCGGGACTAGACAAGAGACCCAGTACTTC.